This entry lists 27 T cell receptor beta chains sequenced from one sample in a study of T cell changes during pregnancy in multiple sclerosis. The method was immunoSEQ multiplex PCR; TCRdb's version includes in-frame clones alone and lacks a portion of them. The sample yields around 61,000 clones, 90% to 95% seen once. Material: peripheral blood, obtained in the third trimester of pregnancy. These TCRs come from a female donor in good health, enrolled as a control in a pregnancy study.

This chain joins TRBV2 and TRBJ1-1; D is uncertain. The germline CDR1 and CDR2 sequences are SNHLY and FYNNEI. V was pared by 6 bases and J by 4 bases, with 12 bases between. The CDR3 consists of 13 residues. CDR3 in amino acids: CASRGSSSTEAFF. CDR3 in DNA: TGTGCCAGCAGGGGCTCGAGCTCCACTGAAGCTTTCTTT. The full variable domain, its missing parts supplied by reference TRBV2 and TRBJ1-1, is EPEVTQTPSHQVTQMGQEVILRCVPISNHLYFYWYRQILGQKVEFLVSFYNNEISEKSEIFDDQFSVERPDGSNFTLKIRSTKLEDSAMYFCASRGSSSTEAFFGQGTRLTVV.

The rearrangement uses TRBV29-1 and TRBJ2-7; a weak D match, TRBD1 (7 bases). The germline gives CDR1 SQVTM, CDR2 ANQGSEA. The CDR3 is 14 amino acids. Deletions cut 6 bases from V and 4 bases from J, with 19 bases between. CDR3 DNA: TGCAGCGTCGCTCTGGCGACAGGGAGGTACGAGCAGTACTTC. Translation: CSVALATGRYEQYF.

V and J are TRBV30 and TRBJ2-7, with no clear D. Germline V gene sequence: CDR1 GTSNPN, CDR2 SVGIG (reference sequence). The germline V and J ends were trimmed by 1 base and 1 base, with 11 bases remaining between them. The CDR3 runs 14 residues. For the CDR3, the DNA is TGTGCCTGGAGTGGGCACACCAATTCCTACGAGCAGTACTTC. Translation gives CAWSGHTNSYEQYF.

J is TRBJ1-2 and V is TRBV12-5; 8 bases align to TRBD1. V shed 5 bases and J 6 bases; nucleotides not matched to a gene: 2. Germline V lookup: CDR1 LGHNT, CDR2 FRNRAP. The CDR3 has 12 amino acids. DNA of the CDR3: TGTGCTAGTGGTCGGACAGGGCATGGCTACACCTTC. This gives the protein CASGRTGHGYTF.

The chain joins TRBV5-1 to TRBJ1-5; D uncertain. Trimming cost V 0 bases and J 5 bases, with 12 bases left between them. The length of the CDR3 is 15 residues. Per the germline V gene, CDR1 is SGHRS and CDR2 is YFSETQ. The CDR3 reads CASSLGQNQDQPQHF. The CDR3 DNA is TGCGCCAGCAGCTTGGGTCAGAATCAGGATCAGCCCCAGCATTTT. Filled out from reference TRBV5-1 and TRBJ1-5, the complete variable domain reads KAGVTQTPRYLIKTRGQQVTLSCSPISGHRSVSWYQQTPGQGLQFLFEYFSETQRNKGNFPGRFSGRQFSNSRSEMNVSTLELGDSALYLCASSLGQNQDQPQHFGDGTRLSIL.

The gene calls are TRBV11-2 and TRBJ2-1; TRBD1 aligns across 11 bases. The CDR3 is made up of 18 amino acids. V lost 5 bases and J lost 7; bases outside the gene matches: 16. The germline CDR1 and CDR2 sequences are SGHAT and FQNNGV. The CDR3 DNA reads as TGTGCCAGCAGCCCCCGGGACAGGGGGGGTTTATTTTCTAATGAGCAGTTCTTC. It is translated as CASSPRDRGGLFSNEQFF.

The chain has TRBV5-1 and TRBJ2-7; 9 positions agree with TRBD1. The ends lost 0 bases at V and 2 bases at J; junction bases unmatched: 3. The germline V gene encodes CDR1 SGHRS and CDR2 YFSETQ. The CDR3 runs to 15 residues. The CDR3 region is CASSLGGTGTYEQYF. CDR3 DNA sequence: TGCGCCAGCAGCTTGGGGGGGACAGGGACCTACGAGCAGTACTTC. Using reference TRBV5-1 and TRBJ2-7 for the parts outside the CDR3, the full variable domain is KAGVTQTPRYLIKTRGQQVTLSCSPISGHRSVSWYQQTPGQGLQFLFEYFSETQRNKGNFPGRFSGRQFSNSRSEMNVSTLELGDSALYLCASSLGGTGTYEQYFGPGTRLTVT.

This chain uses TRBV28 with TRBJ1-4, with D unclear. Trimming removed 7 bases from V and 1 base from J, with 10 bases in between. Germline CDR1 reads MDHEN; CDR2 reads SYDVKM. This CDR3 region has 14 residues. In DNA form, the CDR3 reads TGTGCCAGCATGCAGTCCTTAACTAATGAAAAACTGTTTTTT. Translation: CASMQSLTNEKLFF.

The chain uses TRBV5-8 and TRBJ2-2; D might be TRBD1 (6 bases). CDR3 size: 13 residues. From germline, CDR1 is SGHTS and CDR2 YDEGEE. V lost 0 bases and J 6 bases, leaving 6 bases between the germline ends. The CDR3 loop reads CASSLEGAGELFF. The CDR3 coding sequence is TGTGCCAGCAGCTTGGAGGGGGCCGGGGAGCTGTTTTTT.

The chain recombines TRBV4-3 with TRBJ2-2; 7 nucleotides agree with TRBD2. The germline gives CDR1 LGHNA, CDR2 YSLEER. The CDR3 consists of 17 residues. The junction had 15 bases not matched to a gene; V was cut back by 6 bases and J by 5 bases. The CDR3 sequence: CASSPLSSGVGTGELFF. CDR3 bases: TGCGCCAGCAGTCCCTTATCCAGCGGGGTGGGTACCGGGGAGCTGTTTTTT.

The chain is built from TRBV29-1 and TRBJ2-7; D is perhaps TRBD2 (5 bases). Germline CDR1 is SQVTM and CDR2 is ANQGSEA. Trimming removed 3 bases from V and 1 base from J, with 10 bases in between. This CDR3 has 13 residues. The CDR3 here is CSVEEAASYEQYF. The DNA of the CDR3 is TGCAGCGTTGAGGAGGCAGCATCCTACGAGCAGTACTTC.

The V call is TRBV28, the J call TRBJ2-1; 7 bases agree with TRBD1. Germline lookup yields CDR1 MDHEN and CDR2 SYDVKM. V dropped 1 base and J dropped 7; count of bases not matched to a gene: 10. The CDR3 runs to 16 residues. In DNA form, the CDR3 reads TGTGCCAGCAGTTTATCGGGCAGGGGGTTGCGGAATGAGCAGTTCTTC. The encoded protein is CASSLSGRGLRNEQFF.

The chain employs TRBV7-6 and TRBJ2-7; no definite D call. This CDR3 region has 13 residues. The germline V gene encodes CDR1 SGHVS and CDR2 FNYEAQ. The V gene lost 4 bases and the J gene lost 3 bases, with 10 bases spanning the gap. The CDR3 DNA is TGTGCCAGCAGCTCAACGCCGGGCTACGAGCAGTACTTC. Its protein product is CASSSTPGYEQYF.

This sequence joins TRBV27 and TRBJ2-7; 10 nucleotides match TRBD1. Germline CDR1 reads MNHEY; CDR2 reads SMNVEV (reference sequence). V gave up 5 bases and J gave up 7 bases; unmatched junction bases: 14. The CDR3 loop spans 16 amino acids. The CDR3 nucleotides read TGTGCCAGCAGTACTCAAATGGGACAGGGGCGCGGGGAGCAGTACTTC. It specifies CASSTQMGQGRGEQYF.

V and J are TRBV4-2 and TRBJ1-4; 8 bases align to TRBD1. From germline, CDR1 is LGHNA and CDR2 YNFKEQ. This CDR3 comprises 16 residues. V lost 1 base to trimming and J lost 5 bases; unmatched junction nucleotides: 6. This CDR3 is CASSQGEGTGNEKLFF. The CDR3 region has the DNA TGTGCCAGCAGCCAAGGGGAAGGGACAGGAAATGAAAAACTGTTTTTT.

The V gene is TRBV2, the J gene TRBJ2-7, with D possibly being TRBD2 (5 bases). In germline, CDR1 is SNHLY, CDR2 FYNNEI. The V end lost 7 bases, the J end lost 8 bases, and 18 bases lay between the germline ends. This CDR3 contains 13 residues. The CDR3 sequence: CASIGVRQAQQYF. Here the CDR3 DNA reads TGTGCCAGCATCGGGGTACGGCAGGCCCAGCAGTACTTC. Looking up the rest from reference TRBV2 and TRBJ2-7 gives the full variable domain: EPEVTQTPSHQVTQMGQEVILRCVPISNHLYFYWYRQILGQKVEFLVSFYNNEISEKSEIFDDQFSVERPDGSNFTLKIRSTKLEDSAMYFCASIGVRQAQQYFGPGTRLTVT.

This clone was observed once. This chain uses TRBV7-8 with TRBJ1-1, with D tentatively TRBD1 (5 bases). The CDR3 sequence is 16 residues long. Germline CDR1 SGHVS, CDR2 FQNEAQ. V was trimmed by 5 bases and J by 2 bases, leaving 18 bases between them. The CDR3 reads CASSPLTGHPNTEAFF. The DNA for the CDR3 is TGTGCCAGCAGCCCTCTTACAGGCCATCCAAACACTGAAGCTTTCTTT. The variable domain in full, with the rest retrieved from reference TRBV7-8 and TRBJ1-1, is GAGVSQSPRYKVAKRGQDVALRCDPISGHVSLFWYQQALGQGPEFLTYFQNEAQLDKSGLPSDRFFAERPEGSVSTLKIQRTQQEDSAVYLCASSPLTGHPNTEAFFGQGTRLTVV.

The CDR3 spells CASSFVQGGNSPLHF. DNA of the CDR3: TGTGCCAGCAGCTTCGTGCAGGGGGGTAATTCACCCCTCCACTTT. The chain couples TRBV7-9 to TRBJ1-6; 7 nucleotides line up with TRBD1. V gave up 3 bases and J gave up 6 bases; unmatched junction bases: 5. The length of the CDR3 is 15 residues. Germline V gene lookup returns CDR1 SEHNR and CDR2 FQNEAQ (reference sequence).

J is TRBJ2-1 and V is TRBV10-3; the match to TRBD2 covers 7 bases. V was clipped by 2 bases and J by 8 bases; unmatched bases: 6. Germline V gives CDR1 ENHRY, CDR2 SYGVKD. This CDR3 contains 14 residues. In nucleotides, the CDR3 is TGTGCCATCAGTGAGGGGGGGACTACGGATGAGCAGTTCTTC. Protein product: CAISEGGTTDEQFF.

The rearrangement uses TRBV19 and TRBJ1-2, with a weak D call TRBD1 (6 bases). CDR1 LNHDA and CDR2 SQIVND come from the germline V gene (reference sequence). This CDR3 region has 13 residues. V shed 4 bases and J shed 7 bases, with 13 bases lying between them. CDR3 DNA sequence: TGTGCCAGTAGTAGACAGGCCTTCGGTGGCTACACCTTC. Amino acid sequence: CASSRQAFGGYTF.

This chain connects TRBV7-2 to TRBJ1-1; D may be TRBD1 (6 bases). The CDR3 has 16 residues. V was pared by 1 base and J by 1 base, with 13 bases between. Germline V gene data show CDR1 as SGHTA and CDR2 as FQGNSA. CDR3 coding DNA: TGTGCCAGCAGCTTAGATCGCCCAGGGGCGAACACTGAAGCTTTCTTT. This encodes CASSLDRPGANTEAFF.

The V gene is TRBV11-2, the J gene TRBJ2-1; TRBD1 matches 10 bases. Germline-derived CDR1 and CDR2 are SGHAT and FQNNGV. V gave up 1 base and J gave up 7 bases; unmatched junction bases: 10. The CDR3 length is 17 residues. CDR3 sequence (DNA): TGTGCCAGCAGCTTAGTCTACCCGGGACAGGGGAAGAATGAGCAGTTCTTC. Translated: CASSLVYPGQGKNEQFF.

The genes are TRBV28 and TRBJ2-5; 9 bases match TRBD1. Germline CDR1 and CDR2: MDHEN and SYDVKM. The CDR3 runs to 16 residues. With V trimmed by 4 bases and J by 4 bases, 10 bases remained unmatched. The CDR3 loop reads CASSYRYGTGPETQYF. The CDR3 region has the DNA TGTGCCAGCAGTTACCGGTACGGGACAGGGCCAGAGACCCAGTACTTC. The full variable domain, rest sourced from reference TRBV28 and TRBJ2-5, is DVKVTQSSRYLVKRTGEKVFLECVQDMDHENMFWYRQDPGLGLRLIYFSYDVKMKEKGDIPEGYSVSREKKERFSLILESASTNQTSMYLCASSYRYGTGPETQYFGPGTRLLVL.

This clone was recorded a few times. The chain has TRBV9 and TRBJ1-1; 8 positions match TRBD1. The CDR3 totals 14 residues. The V gene's germline CDR1 is SGDLS and CDR2 YYNGEE. With 3 bases clipped from V and 1 base from J, the junction kept 2 bases outside the gene matches. The CDR3 coding sequence is TGTGCCAGCAGCGGTGGGACAGGGAACACTGAAGCTTTCTTT. This gives the protein CASSGGTGNTEAFF.

V usage is TRBV7-2 and J usage is TRBJ2-7; D is possibly TRBD2 (6 bases). Germline V gene sequence: CDR1 SGHTA, CDR2 FQGNSA. The CDR3 runs to 14 residues. Trimming shortened V by 0 bases and J by 5 bases, and 11 bases separated the two germline ends. The CDR3 reads CASSLASSAHEQYF. CDR3 DNA: TGTGCCAGCAGCTTAGCTTCTAGCGCCCACGAGCAGTACTTC.

V is TRBV11-1 and J is TRBJ1-6; 8 nucleotides match TRBD1. Germline values: CDR1 SGHAT, CDR2 FQDESV (reference sequence). V lost 3 bases and J lost 7; bases outside the gene matches: 2. CDR3 length: 14 residues. The CDR3 nucleotides read TGTGCCAGCAGCTTTTCAGGGGGCAATTCACCCCTCCACTTT. Protein sequence: CASSFSGGNSPLHF. Full variable domain (rest looked up from reference TRBV11-1 and TRBJ1-6): EAEVAQSPRYKITEKSQAVAFWCDPISGHATLYWYRQILGQGPELLVQFQDESVVDDSQLPKDRFSAERLKGVDSTLKIQPAELGDSAMYLCASSFSGGNSPLHFGNGTRLTVT.

The chain carries TRBV27 and TRBJ2-2; TRBD1 is a possible D gene (5 bases). This CDR3 comprises 15 residues. Per germline, CDR1 MNHEY and CDR2 SMNVEV (reference sequence). Between the trimmed V and J ends, which lost 7 bases and 0 bases, there was a span of 12 bases. In DNA, the CDR3 is TGTGCCAGCAAGACCTGGGGCTCGAACACCGGGGAGCTGTTTTTT. Residues: CASKTWGSNTGELFF.